Shown below are 4 T cell receptor beta chains from a single sample sequenced in a study of T cell responses to AZD1222 COVID-19 vaccine. Sequencing used immunoSEQ multiplex PCR; TCRdb keeps in-frame clones, though not all of them. The sample lists 55,000 to 75,000 clones; roughly 85% were seen once. The sample was peripheral blood, taken on day 0 of AZD1222 vaccination. The receptors here all came from an adult in good health.

The chain is built from TRBV7-8 and TRBJ2-7; 7 bases are shared with TRBD1. CDR1 and CDR2 from the germline V gene are SGHVS and FQNEAQ. Trimming at V came to 2 bases and at J to 4 bases, leaving 5 bases not matched to a gene. CDR3 size: 14 residues. The chain's CDR3 is CASSLRTGLYEQYF. The CDR3 nucleotides are TGTGCCAGCAGCTTAAGGACAGGTTTATACGAGCAGTACTTC.

The gene calls are TRBV4-2 and TRBJ2-1, with 8 bases identical to TRBD2. The CDR3 length is 16 residues. Germline CDR1 is LGHNA and CDR2 is YNFKEQ. Trimming cost V 0 bases and J 7 bases; bases outside gene matches: 8. DNA of the CDR3: TGTGCCAGCAGCCAAGATTTCGTAGCGGGGACGAATGAGCAGTTCTTC. Protein: CASSQDFVAGTNEQFF.

Only a few counts were recorded for this clone. The chain combines TRBV5-5 with TRBJ2-1; no firm D call. Germline assignment: CDR1 SGHKS and CDR2 YYEKEE (reference sequence). The length of the CDR3 is 16 residues. Trimming took 2 bases from V and 7 from J, leaving 19 bases between them. The DNA for the CDR3 is TGTGCCAGCAGCTTAACACCTTTACCCGATCTGAATGAGCAGTTCTTC. It yields the protein CASSLTPLPDLNEQFF.

The rearrangement uses TRBV13 and TRBJ1-2; D may be TRBD1 (5 bases). Germline V CDR1 and CDR2: PRHDT, FYEKMQ (reference sequence). With 1 base removed from V and 14 bases from J, the gap between germline ends came to 20 bases. The CDR3 is 14 amino acids. The CDR3 region has the DNA TGTGCCAGCAGCTTAGTAGTGGGACGGGGACCTAGGACCTTC. Translation: CASSLVVGRGPRTF.